This TCR beta chain emerged from a study of OX40 agonist ivuxolimab in advanced cancers. In the study overall: It was ivuxolimab, an agonistic anti-OX40 (CD134) antibody, that patients were treated with.

In regard to this clone: Its target is unknown.

Germline assignment: CDR1 MDHEN and CDR2 SYDVKM. V dropped 6 bases and J dropped 4; count of bases not matched to a gene: 5. The CDR3 contains 13 residues. Overall study results and limits: CD8+ T cells were the subset that, on average, had more expanded clones than CD4+. Those patients achieving a partial response at 0.1-3.0 mg/kg showed among the lowest clonal expansion. At 0.1 to 3.0 mg/kg, CD4+ and CD8+ blood T cells expanded clonally by week 6.

Profiling relied on immunoSEQ multiplex PCR, and the TCRdb table lists in-frame clones only, not all of them. The sample has around 77,000 clones, roughly 91% seen once. The sequence derives from an adult with an advanced solid tumor such as melanoma, head and neck, liver or kidney cancer. Here the sequenced sample was CD4+ or CD8+ T cells sorted from blood, taken in a trial of the OX40 agonist ivuxolimab. This chain links TRBV28 with TRBJ1-2; 7 bases line up with TRBD1. CDR3 in DNA: TGTGCCAGCAGCCAAAGGACAGGCTATGGCTACACCTTC. The encoded protein is CASSQRTGYGYTF.